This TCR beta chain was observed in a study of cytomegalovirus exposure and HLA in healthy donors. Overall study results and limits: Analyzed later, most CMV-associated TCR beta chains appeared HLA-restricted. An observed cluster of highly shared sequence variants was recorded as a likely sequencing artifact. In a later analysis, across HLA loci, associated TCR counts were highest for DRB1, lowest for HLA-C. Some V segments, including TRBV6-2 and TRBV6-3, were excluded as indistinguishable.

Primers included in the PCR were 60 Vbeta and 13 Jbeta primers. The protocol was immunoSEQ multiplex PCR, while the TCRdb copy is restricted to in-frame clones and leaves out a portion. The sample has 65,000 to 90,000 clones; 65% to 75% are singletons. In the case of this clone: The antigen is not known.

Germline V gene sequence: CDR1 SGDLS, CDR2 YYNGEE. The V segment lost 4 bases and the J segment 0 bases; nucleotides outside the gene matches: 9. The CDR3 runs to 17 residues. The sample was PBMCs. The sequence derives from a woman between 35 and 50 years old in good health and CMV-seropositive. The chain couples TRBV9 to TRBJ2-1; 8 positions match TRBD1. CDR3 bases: TGTGCCAGCAGCCCCCACCAGGGGGCCAGCTCCTACAATGAGCAGTTCTTC. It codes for CASSPHQGASSYNEQFF.